This is a list of T cell receptor beta chains from one sample in a study of CXCR3-negative and CXCR3-positive naive CD8 T cells. With the 5' RACE reads reprocessed, TCRdb shows one record per CDR3 protein and no DNA. Its listing shows some 150,000 distinct CDR3 sequences. Sequencing was done on a sample of naive CXCR3+ CD8+ T cells from blood. The receptors were gathered from a human donor in good health. Some clones in this sample may be carry-over from other donors' samples. CDR3s include the opening cysteine and the closing phenylalanine or tryptophan. Fields, in order: V gene, J gene, CDR3 protein.

V gene: TRBV4-1
J gene: TRBJ2-7
CDR3 protein: CASSQGLGAEFSYEQYF

V gene: TRBV29-1
J gene: TRBJ2-7
CDR3 protein: CSVEAPGALGYEQYF

V gene: TRBV7-3
J gene: TRBJ1-1
CDR3 protein: CASSPDRENTEAFF

V gene: TRBV29-1
J gene: TRBJ2-1
CDR3 protein: CSVETGGLYEQFF

V gene: TRBV5-5
J gene: TRBJ1-5
CDR3 protein: CASSLGQGAQPQHF

V gene: TRBV12-5
J gene: TRBJ1-2
CDR3 protein: CASGLGTRGYGYTF

V gene: TRBV2
J gene: TRBJ2-2
CDR3 protein: CASSELAGGHTGELFF

V gene: TRBV5-1
J gene: TRBJ2-1
CDR3 protein: CASSSGGGHSLAGDPNEQFF

V gene: TRBV9
J gene: TRBJ1-5
CDR3 protein: CASSESSKKRTAEERQPQHF

V gene: TRBV7-9
J gene: TRBJ2-1
CDR3 protein: CASSPDRGPHNEQFF

V gene: TRBV11-3
J gene: TRBJ2-4
CDR3 protein: CASSHGLGIIAKNIQYF

V gene: TRBV10-3
J gene: TRBJ1-1
CDR3 protein: CAIQQGGTEAFF

V gene: TRBV12-3/TRBV12-4
J gene: TRBJ1-1
CDR3 protein: CASSQGVAEAFF

V gene: TRBV27
J gene: TRBJ1-1
CDR3 protein: CASSHRGAEAFF

V gene: TRBV4-1
J gene: TRBJ2-7
CDR3 protein: CASSPTGNNEQYF

V gene: TRBV7-2
J gene: TRBJ1-3
CDR3 protein: CASSLRGSFNTIYF

V gene: TRBV29-1
J gene: TRBJ2-1
CDR3 protein: CSVDNPVNEQFF

V gene: TRBV7-9
J gene: TRBJ2-1
CDR3 protein: CASSTFGTGLGNEQFF

V gene: TRBV28
J gene: TRBJ1-3
CDR3 protein: CASSLGARNTIYF

V gene: TRBV3-1
J gene: TRBJ2-7
CDR3 protein: CASSQRPGQGAYEQYF

V gene: TRBV29-1
J gene: TRBJ2-7
CDR3 protein: CSASLTVSYEQYF

V gene: TRBV6-5
J gene: TRBJ1-1
CDR3 protein: CASSYVDGAEAFF

V gene: TRBV7-9
J gene: TRBJ2-7
CDR3 protein: CASSPPAGYEQYF

V gene: TRBV28
J gene: TRBJ2-7
CDR3 protein: CASRTGIIDEQYF

V gene: TRBV15
J gene: TRBJ2-5
CDR3 protein: CATSREEGTETQYF

V gene: TRBV7-6
J gene: TRBJ1-5
CDR3 protein: CASSLTGGREPQHF

V gene: TRBV5-1
J gene: TRBJ2-7
CDR3 protein: CASSLNSGRVYEQYF

V gene: TRBV12-3/TRBV12-4
J gene: TRBJ2-1
CDR3 protein: CASNGLAGVGEQFF

V gene: TRBV7-6
J gene: TRBJ2-3
CDR3 protein: CASSLSPGGVDTQYF

V gene: TRBV4-1
J gene: TRBJ2-3
CDR3 protein: CASSQEVSTDTQYF

V gene: TRBV5-1
J gene: TRBJ1-2
CDR3 protein: CASSSTRRGNYGYTF

V gene: TRBV19
J gene: TRBJ2-1
CDR3 protein: CASSIDTAGSSYNEQFF

V gene: TRBV4-1
J gene: TRBJ2-7
CDR3 protein: CASSQPGGGEYEQYF

V gene: TRBV29-1
J gene: TRBJ2-2
CDR3 protein: CSVTPGAGELFF

V gene: TRBV27
J gene: TRBJ1-6
CDR3 protein: CASSLSTGGLNSPLHF

V gene: TRBV7-9
J gene: TRBJ2-7
CDR3 protein: CASSSGQKVLYEQYF

V gene: TRBV7-9
J gene: TRBJ2-7
CDR3 protein: CASSSVGGVREQYF

V gene: TRBV14
J gene: TRBJ2-5
CDR3 protein: CASSQVLGARETQYF

V gene: TRBV28
J gene: TRBJ2-4
CDR3 protein: CASSLSRGGVRDIRYF

V gene: TRBV5-1
J gene: TRBJ2-2
CDR3 protein: CASSLAGQGATGELFF

V gene: TRBV11-1
J gene: TRBJ2-7
CDR3 protein: CASSLERGPTYEQYF

V gene: TRBV9
J gene: TRBJ1-1
CDR3 protein: CASSPYGGYTEAFF

V gene: TRBV29-1
J gene: TRBJ2-7
CDR3 protein: CSVEDAETYEQYF

V gene: TRBV13
J gene: TRBJ2-7
CDR3 protein: CASSSTSGYEQYF

V gene: TRBV4-1
J gene: TRBJ2-1
CDR3 protein: CASSQDIGAGNEQFF

V gene: TRBV20-1
J gene: TRBJ1-1
CDR3 protein: CSASPQGANTEAFF

V gene: TRBV7-6
J gene: TRBJ2-7
CDR3 protein: CASSLAAGGTYEQYF

V gene: TRBV7-9
J gene: TRBJ2-3
CDR3 protein: CASSSTLPAGRPPDTQYF

V gene: TRBV9
J gene: TRBJ1-2
CDR3 protein: CASSPTGDSLAGYTF